The sequence of this TCR beta chain was determined in a study of CD8 T cells in ankylosing spondylitis. Study results and caveats: A CD8+ phenotype characterized the disease-linked clones, which were relatively rare in peripheral blood. Made up of roughly 8 highly homologous variants, a TCR beta motif appeared characteristic of ankylosing spondylitis blood. Reported data indicate significant enrichment of disease-linked clones within matched ankylosing spondylitis synovial fluid.

Comments on this clonotype: Antigen unknown.

MiXCR, applied by TCRdb to the 5' RACE reads, yields one record per CDR3 protein. The table shows 400,000 to 450,000 distinct CDR3 sequences, with under 20% occurring only once. Per germline, CDR1 MRHNA and CDR2 SNTAGT. CDR3 length: 14 amino acids. Trimming stripped 0 bases from V and 4 bases from J, with 8 bases between. The TCR was taken from a male donor with ankylosing spondylitis. What was sequenced was blood, either unsorted or a sorted T cell fraction (not recorded which). The J gene is TRBJ2-3, the V gene TRBV6-4, with D unresolved. The CDR3, as DNA: TGTGCCAGCAGTGACTCATGGGCCTCAGATACGCAGTATTTT. Its translation is CASSDSWASDTQYF.